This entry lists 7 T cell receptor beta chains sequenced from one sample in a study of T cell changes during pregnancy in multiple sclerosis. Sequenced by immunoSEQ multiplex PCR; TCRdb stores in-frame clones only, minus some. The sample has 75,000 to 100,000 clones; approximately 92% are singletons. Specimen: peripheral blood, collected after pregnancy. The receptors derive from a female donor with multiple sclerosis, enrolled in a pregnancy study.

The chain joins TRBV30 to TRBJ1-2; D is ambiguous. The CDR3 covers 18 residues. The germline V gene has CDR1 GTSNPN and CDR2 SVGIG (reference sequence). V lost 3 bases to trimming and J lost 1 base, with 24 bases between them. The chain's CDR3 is CAWSSGQAVPRGNYGYTF. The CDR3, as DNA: TGTGCCTGGAGCTCCGGTCAAGCCGTCCCCAGAGGTAACTATGGCTACACCTTC.

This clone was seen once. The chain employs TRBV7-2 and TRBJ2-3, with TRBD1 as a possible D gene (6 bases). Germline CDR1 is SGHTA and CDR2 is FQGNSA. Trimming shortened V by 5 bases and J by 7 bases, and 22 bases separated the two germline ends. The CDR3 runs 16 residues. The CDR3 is CASSLTQGTSPNTQYF. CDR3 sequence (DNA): TGTGCCAGCAGCCTTACACAGGGAACTAGTCCAAATACGCAGTATTTT.

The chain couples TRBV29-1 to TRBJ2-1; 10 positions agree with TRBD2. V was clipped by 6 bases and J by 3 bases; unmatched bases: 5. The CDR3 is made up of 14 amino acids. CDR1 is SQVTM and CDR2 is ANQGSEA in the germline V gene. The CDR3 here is CSVALAGLYNEQFF. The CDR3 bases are TGCAGCGTAGCACTAGCGGGGCTCTACAATGAGCAGTTCTTC.

In nucleotides, the CDR3 is TGTGCCAGCAGCTTGCGGGGGTCCTACAATGAGCAGTTCTTC. Translated, it gives CASSLRGSYNEQFF. This chain links TRBV7-9 with TRBJ2-1, with 7 nucleotides matching TRBD2. This CDR3 contains 14 residues. V was clipped by 3 bases and J by 1 base; unmatched bases: 0. Per the germline V gene, CDR1 is SEHNR and CDR2 is FQNEAQ (reference sequence). Full variable domain (rest looked up from reference TRBV7-9 and TRBJ2-1): DTGVSQNPRHKITKRGQNVTFRCDPISEHNRLYWYRQTLGQGPEFLTYFQNEAQLEKSRLLSDRFSAERPKGSFSTLEIQRTEQGDSAMYLCASSLRGSYNEQFFGPGTRLTVL.

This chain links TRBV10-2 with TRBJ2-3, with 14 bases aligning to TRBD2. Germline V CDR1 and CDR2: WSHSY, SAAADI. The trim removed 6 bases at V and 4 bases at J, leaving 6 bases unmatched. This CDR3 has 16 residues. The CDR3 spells CASRSGTSGSADTQYF. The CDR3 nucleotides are TGCGCCAGCAGATCCGGGACTAGCGGGAGTGCAGATACGCAGTATTTT.

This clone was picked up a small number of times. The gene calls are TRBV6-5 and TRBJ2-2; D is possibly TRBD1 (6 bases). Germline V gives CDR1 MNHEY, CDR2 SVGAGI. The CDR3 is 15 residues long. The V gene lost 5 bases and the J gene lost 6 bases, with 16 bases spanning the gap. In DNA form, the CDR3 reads TGTGCCAGCAGTCGAGGAACAGGGCCGGCCGGGGAGCTGTTTTTT. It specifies CASSRGTGPAGELFF.

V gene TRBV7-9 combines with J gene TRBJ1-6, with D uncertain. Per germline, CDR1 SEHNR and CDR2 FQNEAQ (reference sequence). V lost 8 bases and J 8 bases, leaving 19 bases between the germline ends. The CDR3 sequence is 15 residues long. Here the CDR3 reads CASYVEQPGHSPLHF. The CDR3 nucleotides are TGTGCCAGCTACGTTGAGCAGCCTGGGCATTCACCCCTCCACTTT. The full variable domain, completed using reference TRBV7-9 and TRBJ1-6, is DTGVSQNPRHKITKRGQNVTFRCDPISEHNRLYWYRQTLGQGPEFLTYFQNEAQLEKSRLLSDRFSAERPKGSFSTLEIQRTEQGDSAMYLCASYVEQPGHSPLHFGNGTRLTVT.